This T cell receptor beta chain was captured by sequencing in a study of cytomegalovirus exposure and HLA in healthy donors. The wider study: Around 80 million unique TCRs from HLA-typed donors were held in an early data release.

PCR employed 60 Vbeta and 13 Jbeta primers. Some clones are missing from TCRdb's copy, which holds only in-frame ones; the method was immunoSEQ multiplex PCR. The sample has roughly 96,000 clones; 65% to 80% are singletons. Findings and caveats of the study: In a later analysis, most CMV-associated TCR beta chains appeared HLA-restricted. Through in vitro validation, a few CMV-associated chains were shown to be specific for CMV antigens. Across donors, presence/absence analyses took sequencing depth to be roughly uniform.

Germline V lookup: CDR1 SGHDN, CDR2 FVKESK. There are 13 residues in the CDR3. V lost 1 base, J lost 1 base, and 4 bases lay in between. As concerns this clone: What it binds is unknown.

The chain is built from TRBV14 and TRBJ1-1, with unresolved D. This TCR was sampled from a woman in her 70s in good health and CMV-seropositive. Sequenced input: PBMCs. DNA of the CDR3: TGTGCCAGCAGCCAAGGGCAGAACACTGAAGCTTTCTTT. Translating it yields CASSQGQNTEAFF. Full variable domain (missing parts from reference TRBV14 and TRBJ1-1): EAGVTQFPSHSVIEKGQTVTLRCDPISGHDNLYWYRRVMGKEIKFLLHFVKESKQDESGMPNNRFLAERTGGTYSTLKVQPAELEDSGVYFCASSQGQNTEAFFGQGTRLTVV.